Shown below are 28 T cell receptor beta chains from a single sample sequenced in a study of tumor-infiltrating lymphocytes in primary liver carcinoma. Unsorted bulk tissue (roughly 17-34 mg) underwent RNA and DNA co-extraction. From around 500 ng of total RNA, TCR beta-specific cDNA was reverse-transcribed using a constant-region primer. The TCR beta library was amplified through three nested multiplex PCR rounds in a modified ARM-PCR procedure. The opening two PCR rounds, 10 cycles each, paired TRBV1-TRBV30 forward primers with a C-beta reverse primer. TCRdb reprocessed the multiplex PCR reads with MiXCR, giving one entry per CDR3 protein. The repertoire holds about 19,000 distinct CDR3 sequences, with almost 80% as singletons. Sequences were obtained from liver tumor tissue from sampling region 4. This sample's subset: tumor region T4, right-lateral pole. The receptor set was obtained from a woman aged 25 to 39 with primary liver carcinoma and hepatitis B virus infection.

Concerning this clonotype: The junction departs from germline at one end; a sequencing error may be responsible. The chain couples TRBV12-3 or TRBV12-4 to TRBJ1-1; 10 bases fit TRBD1. The CDR3 has 17 amino acids. The DNA of the CDR3 is TGTGCCAGCAGCCCAGTCCCGGGACAGGGGACGGACATTGAAGCTTTCTTC. This gives the protein CASSPVPGQGTDIEAFF.

The gene calls are TRBV12-3 or TRBV12-4 and TRBJ2-7; a weak D match, TRBD1 (6 bases). V lost 10 bases to trimming and J lost 4 bases, with 23 bases between them. CDR3 length: 15 residues. The CDR3 DNA reads as TGTGCCATCCTACAATCCGATATACAGGGTTACGAGCAGTACTTC. It encodes CAILQSDIQGYEQYF.

This clonotype was detected only a few times. An end of the junction differs from the germline gene, which may be a read error. The rearrangement links TRBV11-1 to TRBJ2-7; no reliable D call. The V gene's germline CDR1 is SGHAT and CDR2 FQDESV (reference sequence). The CDR3 runs 13 residues. The CDR3 DNA follows: TGCGCCAGCAGCTTAGGATACTCCCGTGAGCAGTACTTC. This encodes CASSLGYSREQYF.

As concerns this clonotype: No conserved phenylalanine or tryptophan ends this CDR3, so it is likely a read error. The rearrangement uses TRBV7-8 and TRBJ2-1; D unclear. CDR1 is SGHVS, CDR2 FQNEAQ, per germline. The CDR3 contains 15 residues. The CDR3 coding sequence is TGTGCCAGCAGCTTAGGGGATGTAACCTACGATGAGCAGTTCTCC. It encodes CASSLGDVTYDEQFS.

A word on this clonotype: Its ends do not fully match the called genes, so a read error is possible. V gene TRBV7-8 combines with J gene TRBJ2-2, with D perhaps assigned TRBD1 or TRBD2 (5 bases each). Germline V CDR1 and CDR2: SGHVS, FQNEAQ. This CDR3 is 17 amino acids long. CDR3 sequence: CVSSFPRLGENTGELFF. The CDR3 DNA follows: TGTGTCAGCAGCTTCCCTAGGTTGGGGGAAAACACTGGGGAGCTGTTTTTT.

This clonotype was observed a single time. The chain has TRBV11-2 and TRBJ2-4; 11 bases are a match to TRBD2. CDR3 length: 21 amino acids. J lost 6 bases, V lost 5 bases, and 24 bases had no gene match. Germline CDR1 SGHAT, CDR2 FQNNGV. The CDR3 reads CASSHAGTSTGTSGRRNIQYF. The CDR3 bases are TGTGCCAGCAGCCATGCCGGGACATCTACCGGGACTAGCGGTAGACGAAACATTCAGTACTTC. Based on the CDR3 plus reference TRBV11-2 and TRBJ2-4, the full variable domain is EAGVAQSPRYKIIEKRQSVAFWCNPISGHATLYWYQQILGQGPKLLIQFQNNGVVDDSQLPKDRFSAERLKGVDSTLKIQPAKLEDSAVYLCASSHAGTSTGTSGRRNIQYFGAGTRLSVL.

V gene TRBV5-5 combines with J gene TRBJ2-4, with 7 nucleotides matching TRBD2. Germline lookup yields CDR1 SGHKS and CDR2 YYEKEE (reference sequence). The V and J ends lost 5 bases and 11 bases, in that order; junction bases with no gene match: 22. The CDR3 sequence is 17 residues long. The DNA for the CDR3 is TGTGCCAGCAGTTTAGCAGGAATGAGGGAGGGGTCGGACGTTCAGTACTTC. Protein product: CASSLAGMREGSDVQYF.

This clonotype was seen more than once but under ten times. The V and J genes are TRBV6-1 and TRBJ2-5; unclear D gene. Trimming removed 2 bases from V and 8 bases from J, with 15 bases in between. There are 14 residues in the CDR3. From germline, CDR1 is MNHNS and CDR2 SASEGT. The CDR3 nucleotides are TGTGCCAGCAGTGAACGCGAGCAGTCTTCTACCCAGTACTTC. It yields the protein CASSEREQSSTQYF.

Notes on this clonotype: The junction and the germline gene differ at one end; a read error may be behind it. This sequence joins TRBV6-5 and TRBJ2-2; 9 bases are a match to TRBD2. CDR1 MNHEY and CDR2 SVGAGI come from the germline V gene. CDR3 length equals 16 residues. The CDR3 DNA reads as TGTGCCACCAGGTGGACTAGCGCTCGAGGCACCGAGGAGCTGTTTTTT. This encodes CATRWTSARGTEELFF.

V usage is TRBV29-1 and J usage is TRBJ2-7, with TRBD2 matching over 14 bases. Germline CDR1 and CDR2: SQVTM and ANQGSEA. The length of the CDR3 is 15 residues. V lost 6 bases to trimming and J lost 8 bases; unmatched junction nucleotides: 12. Written as DNA, the CDR3 is TGCAGCGTCGAAAGGGAAGGGACTAGCGGGAGTAAGCAGTACTTC. Translation gives CSVEREGTSGSKQYF.

As for this clonotype: Its ends do not fully match the called genes, so a read error is possible. The chain recombines TRBV4-3 with TRBJ2-7; D perhaps matches TRBD1 (7 bases). This CDR3 is 15 amino acids long. Per the germline V gene, CDR1 is LGHNA and CDR2 is YSLEER. The CDR3, as DNA: TGCGCCGGCAGCCAAGATCGATGGACAGGAGGGGAGCAGTACTTC. Its protein is CAGSQDRWTGGEQYF.

Remarks on this clonotype: A junction end diverges from the germline sequence, so it may reflect a read error. The chain employs TRBV7-8 and TRBJ1-2, with D possibly being TRBD1 (6 bases). In germline, CDR1 is SGHVS, CDR2 FQNEAQ. This CDR3 is 16 amino acids long. CDR3 loop: CANSLARGLANHGYTF. The CDR3 DNA sequence: TGTGCCAACAGCTTAGCGCGGGGGCTAGCTAACCATGGCTACACCTTC.

V is TRBV12-3 or TRBV12-4 and J is TRBJ2-3; tentative D call: TRBD1 (5 bases). Trimming took 6 bases from V and 3 from J, leaving 13 bases between them. The CDR3 runs to 14 residues. The CDR3 spells CASRTGGATDTQYF. DNA of the CDR3: TGTGCCAGCAGAACGGGTGGGGCAACAGATACGCAGTATTTT.

Concerning this clonotype itself: One junction end disagrees with the germline gene, perhaps due to a read error. The CDR3 region has the DNA TGTGCCAGCAGCTTAGACAGGGTTCGGAATTCATCCCTCCACTTT. It is translated as CASSLDRVRNSSLHF. The V gene is TRBV11-2, the J gene TRBJ1-6; possible D gene TRBD1, 5 bases. In germline, CDR1 is SGHAT, CDR2 FQNNGV. There are 15 residues in the CDR3.

On this clonotype: One end of the junction is discordant with germline, which a read error may explain. This chain connects TRBV4-3 to TRBJ2-3; TRBD2 matches 8 bases. Germline V gives CDR1 LGHNA, CDR2 YSLEER. This CDR3 is built from 16 residues. CDR3: CTSSQDWGAGVDTQYF. For the CDR3, the DNA is TGTACCAGCAGCCAAGACTGGGGAGCGGGAGTAGACACGCAGTATTTT.

This clonotype was seen once. This CDR3 fails to terminate in the conserved phenylalanine or tryptophan, so it likely reflects a read error. It is unclear where the CDR3 begins or ends on the DNA, so no DNA is shown, and the CDR3 is as TCRdb lists it. CDR3 in amino acids: CASGREDTVAFS. This chain uses TRBV5-6 with TRBJ1-1. With termini counted, the CDR3 has 12 amino acids. Germline V gene lookup returns CDR1 SGHDT and CDR2 YYEEEE.

The rearrangement links TRBV4-3 to TRBJ1-2, with D possibly TRBD1 on 5 matching bases. This CDR3 is 15 amino acids long. V was trimmed by 3 bases and J by 9 bases, leaving 20 bases between them. In germline, CDR1 is LGHNA, CDR2 YSLEER. CDR3 nucleotides: TGCGCCAGCAGCCAGGATTGGGGCTGGGTGAATTGCTACACCTTC. Residues: CASSQDWGWVNCYTF.

In regard to this clonotype: A read error may account for a junction end that differs from germline. The chain is built from TRBV7-9 and TRBJ2-2, with D perhaps matching TRBD1 or TRBD2 (5 bases each). Germline V gene sequence: CDR1 SEHNR, CDR2 FQNEAQ (reference sequence). This CDR3 spans 14 amino acids. The DNA of the CDR3 is TGTGTCAGCAGCTTGACACCTAGGGACGGGGAGCTCTTTTTT. Protein product: CVSSLTPRDGELFF.

This clonotype was counted only a few times. DNA of the CDR3: TGTGCCAGTAGTGCCGAGTCTGCACAGTGGCACAAGGGAGCTTTCTTT. It translates to CASSAESAQWHKGAFF. The chain recombines TRBV19 with TRBJ1-1; D not resolved. Germline CDR1 is LNHDA and CDR2 is SQIVND (reference sequence). The CDR3 loop spans 16 amino acids. Between the trimmed V and J ends, which lost 5 bases and 10 bases, there was a span of 26 bases.

With respect to this clonotype: The junction departs from the called germline gene at one end, perhaps through a read error. This sequence joins TRBV5-5 and TRBJ2-4, with TRBD2 matching 7 bases. This CDR3 is 17 amino acids long. The V gene's germline CDR1 is SGHKS and CDR2 YYEKEE (reference sequence). The CDR3 DNA reads as TGTGCCAGCAGCTTAGTAGGAGTGAGGGAGGGGTCGGACATCCAGCACTTC. Translated, it gives CASSLVGVREGSDIQHF.

The genes are TRBV11-2 and TRBJ1-1; 10 nucleotides match TRBD1. The trim removed 6 bases at V and 2 bases at J, leaving 21 bases unmatched. The CDR3 spans 20 residues. Germline lookup yields CDR1 SGHAT and CDR2 FQNNGV. CDR3 coding DNA: TGTGCCAGCAGAGCCCGAGACAGGGGGCGCAAGAGATGGAGTAACACTGAAGCTTTCTTT. Translating it yields CASRARDRGRKRWSNTEAFF.

This rearrangement joins TRBV7-9 to TRBJ2-7, with unresolved D. V gave up 4 bases and J gave up 5 bases, with 6 bases separating them. Germline V lookup: CDR1 SEHNR, CDR2 FQNEAQ (reference sequence). This CDR3 spans 11 amino acids. The CDR3 region has the DNA TGTGCCAGCAGCTCCATCCACGAGCAGTACTTC. Translated: CASSSIHEQYF. Variable domain in full (rest from reference TRBV7-9 and TRBJ2-7): DTGVSQNPRHKITKRGQNVTFRCDPISEHNRLYWYRQTLGQGPEFLTYFQNEAQLEKSRLLSDRFSAERPKGSFSTLEIQRTEQGDSAMYLCASSSIHEQYFGPGTRLTVT.

A word on this clonotype: The missing conserved phenylalanine or tryptophan at the end of this CDR3 makes a read error likely. The rearrangement uses TRBV29-1 and TRBJ2-5, with TRBD2 as a possible D gene (5 bases). Germline V gives CDR1 SQVTM, CDR2 ANQGSEA. The CDR3 is 15 residues long. The CDR3 region is CSVETGSGVRETQYI. CDR3 sequence (DNA): TGCAGCGTTGAAACCGGAAGTGGAGTGAGGGAGACACAGTACATC.

The V call is TRBV11-3, the J call TRBJ2-1, with TRBD2 matching 8 bases. J lost 11 bases, V lost 5 bases, and 14 bases had no gene match. The CDR3 covers 15 residues. Germline V gene data show CDR1 as SGHNT and CDR2 as YENEEA. CDR3: CASSRLAGGRYKQFF. The CDR3 DNA sequence: TGTGCCAGCAGCCGGCTAGCGGGTGGGCGGTATAAGCAGTTCTTC.

A single count supports this clonotype. V and J are TRBV11-1 and TRBJ1-1; tentatively, D is TRBD1 (5 bases). Germline CDR1 SGHAT, CDR2 FQDESV (reference sequence). This CDR3 contains 14 residues. Written as DNA, the CDR3 is TGTAACAACAGCTTCGGGCAGGGCTACACTGAAGCTTTCTTT. It yields the protein CNNSFGQGYTEAFF.

In regard to this clonotype: The final CDR3 position lacks the conserved phenylalanine or tryptophan, pointing to a likely read error. The chain recombines TRBV4-3 with TRBJ1-2; D is perhaps TRBD1 (5 bases). With 0 bases removed from V and 9 bases from J, the gap between germline ends came to 17 bases. The germline gives CDR1 LGHNA, CDR2 YSLEER. This CDR3 has 15 amino acids. The chain's CDR3 is CASSQDWGRVNSYTS. In DNA form, the CDR3 reads TGCGCCAGCAGCCAAGATTGGGGCAGGGTGAATAGCTACACCTCA.

For this clonotype: The junction differs from germline at one of its ends, possibly a read error. The CDR3, as DNA: TGTGCCAGCAGCCAAGATGCGGGAAGCTCCTACAATGAGCTGTTTTTC. Translated, it gives CASSQDAGSSYNELFF. The V and J genes are TRBV4-3 and TRBJ2-1; D might be TRBD2 (6 bases). The CDR3 spans 16 residues. Germline CDR1 is LGHNA and CDR2 is YSLEER.

Details on this clonotype: Relative to the germline gene, one junction end is altered; a read error may explain this. This chain uses TRBV6-5 with TRBJ1-1; possible D gene TRBD1, 5 bases. CDR1 and CDR2 from the germline V gene are MNHEY and SVGAGI. This CDR3 is built from 13 residues. The CDR3 DNA sequence: TGTGCCAGTAGTTGGAGCAGGGACGTTGAAGCTTTCTTT. This translates into CASSWSRDVEAFF.